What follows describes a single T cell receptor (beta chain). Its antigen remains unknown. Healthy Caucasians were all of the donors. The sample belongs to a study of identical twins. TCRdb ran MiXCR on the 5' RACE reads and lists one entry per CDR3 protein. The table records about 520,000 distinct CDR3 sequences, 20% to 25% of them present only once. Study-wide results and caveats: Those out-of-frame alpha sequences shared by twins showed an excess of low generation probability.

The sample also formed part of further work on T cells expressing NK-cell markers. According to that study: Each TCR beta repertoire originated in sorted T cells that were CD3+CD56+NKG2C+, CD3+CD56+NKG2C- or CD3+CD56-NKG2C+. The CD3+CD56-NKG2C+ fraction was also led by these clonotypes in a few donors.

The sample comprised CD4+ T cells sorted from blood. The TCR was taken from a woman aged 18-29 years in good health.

CDR3 loop: CASSQVLTLITNEKLFF. CDR3 sequence (DNA): TGCGCCAGCAGCCAAGTCCTGACACTGATAACCAATGAAAAACTGTTTTTT. The gene calls are TRBV4-3 and TRBJ1-4; unclear D gene. Germline CDR1 is LGHNA and CDR2 is YSLEER. With 1 base removed from V and 5 bases from J, the gap between germline ends came to 17 bases. This CDR3 contains 17 residues.